The 28 T cell receptor beta chains listed next were all sequenced from one sample in a study of human T cells and chemical hapten exposure (dated by TCRdb to the early 2020s). Library generation was performed with RACE. Data came from a NextSeq 500. TCRdb reworked the public reads: Q25 trimming with fastp, MiXCR clone assembly, productive beta chains retained. For every CDR3 protein sequence, its rows merge into one entry that carries the most common genes and DNA. Counted in this sample were tens of thousands of distinct CDR3 sequences; just under 9% of them appeared once. About 3% of the sample comes from the top ten. The time point label, read with the paper, signifies: healthy volunteer bleed at 2 weeks. Unfractionated whole blood was collected in Tempus Blood RNA tubes, and total RNA was extracted from that blood. The sample consisted of whole blood. These receptors all stem from a female donor in good health. Some clones in this sample may be carry-over from other donors' samples.

This clonotype was counted a few times. The gene calls are TRBV12-3 or TRBV12-4 and TRBJ2-5; D might be TRBD2 (6 bases). The V and J ends lost 6 bases and 5 bases respectively, with 22 bases between them. The CDR3 runs 16 residues. CDR3 in DNA: TGTGCCAGCAGCCATCACGCCCGGGGGTCGTTGGAGACCCAGTACTTC. This codes for CASSHHARGSLETQYF.

The table lists this clonotype with many counts. CDR3 sequence (DNA): TGTGCCAGCAGTGTCGGAGGCAAAAATTCACCCCTCCACTTT. Residues: CASSVGGKNSPLHF. The chain joins TRBV12-3 or TRBV12-4 to TRBJ1-6, with no clear D. The CDR3 consists of 14 residues. V lost 5 bases and J lost 7, with 12 bases in between.

This clonotype has a handful of counts. The CDR3 DNA follows: TGTGCCAGCAGTTACTCGTTCGTTCCCGGGAGGGGAGAGCAGTACTTC. Its protein product is CASSYSFVPGRGEQYF. The rearrangement uses TRBV6-5 and TRBJ2-7; 8 nucleotides match TRBD2. CDR3 length: 16 amino acids. Looked up from germline, CDR1 is MNHEY and CDR2 is SVGAGI. The ends lost 0 bases at V and 7 bases at J; junction bases unmatched: 11.

This clonotype was seen a handful of times. The V gene is TRBV12-3 or TRBV12-4, the J gene TRBJ1-5; tentatively, D is TRBD1 (5 bases). The V end was cut by 5 bases, the J end by 5 bases, with 13 bases between. This CDR3 has 14 residues. The CDR3 DNA is TGTGCCAGCAGTATTGAGAGGGGCGATCAGCCCCAGCATTTT. Its protein is CASSIERGDQPQHF.

In this sample, this clonotype turned up a few times. The chain uses TRBV7-2 and TRBJ1-2; D may be TRBD1 (6 bases). Germline V CDR1 and CDR2: SGHTA, FQGNSA. The CDR3 covers 14 residues. V dropped 5 bases and J dropped 5 bases, with 15 bases sitting between them. Written as DNA, the CDR3 is TGTGCCAGCAGCCCGAGGGGGATAGTTTATGGCTACACCTTC. Protein sequence: CASSPRGIVYGYTF. Full variable domain (rest looked up from reference TRBV7-2 and TRBJ1-2): GAGVSQSPSNKVTEKGKDVELRCDPISGHTALYWYRQSLGQGLEFLIYFQGNSAPDKSGLPSDRFSAERTGGSVSTLTIQRTQQEDSAVYLCASSPRGIVYGYTFGSGTRLTVV.

This clonotype was detected a few times. V gene TRBV5-6 combines with J gene TRBJ2-1; the D is unclear. Trimming left V 2 bases short and J 4 bases short, with 10 bases between. Germline V CDR1 and CDR2: SGHDT, YYEEEE. This CDR3 comprises 14 residues. CDR3: CASSLIQEYNEQFF. The CDR3 DNA follows: TGTGCCAGCAGCTTAATCCAGGAGTACAATGAGCAGTTCTTC.

This clonotype was counted between two and nine times. The chain couples TRBV15 to TRBJ1-5, with no clear D. Trimming took off 4 bases at V and 2 bases at J, with 3 bases between the two ends. The CDR3 consists of 12 residues. Per the germline V gene, CDR1 is LNHNV and CDR2 is YYDKDF (reference sequence). In DNA, the CDR3 is TGTGCCACCAGCAAGGGCAATCAGCCCCAGCATTTT. Encoded protein: CATSKGNQPQHF.

This clonotype was seen a handful of times. The chain carries TRBV4-3 and TRBJ2-1; 11 positions agree with TRBD2. This CDR3 is 14 amino acids long. Germline V lookup: CDR1 LGHNA, CDR2 YSLEER. V shed 6 bases and J 6 bases; nucleotides not matched to a gene: 4. CDR3 loop: CASRLLAGVNEQFF. The CDR3 DNA sequence: TGCGCCAGCAGATTACTAGCGGGAGTCAATGAGCAGTTCTTC.

This clonotype has a count of ten or more. The V and J genes are TRBV28 and TRBJ1-2; D gene unclear. Trimming left V 2 bases short and J 8 bases short, with 6 bases between. The length of the CDR3 is 11 residues. CDR1 MDHEN and CDR2 SYDVKM come from the germline V gene. CDR3 sequence: CASSLNGGYTF. For the CDR3, the DNA is TGTGCCAGCAGTTTAAACGGAGGCTACACCTTC.

The sample holds many counts of this clonotype. The genes are TRBV11-2 and TRBJ1-1; no definite D call. V was shortened by 5 bases and J by 1 base, with 11 bases between the two germline ends. Germline values: CDR1 SGHAT, CDR2 FQNNGV. This CDR3 region has 14 residues. The CDR3 here is CASSKSPQNTEAFF. The CDR3 DNA reads TGTGCCAGCAGCAAGAGTCCGCAGAACACTGAAGCTTTCTTT.

The chain links TRBV27 to TRBJ2-1, with D possibly being TRBD2 (5 bases). Germline V gene sequence: CDR1 MNHEY, CDR2 SMNVEV (reference sequence). Trimming cost V 3 bases and J 1 base, with 7 bases left between them. The CDR3 has 14 residues. The CDR3 nucleotides are TGTGCCAGCAGTTTCGGGGTGTCCTACAATGAGCAGTTCTTC. Its translation is CASSFGVSYNEQFF.

Concerning this clonotype itself: With a much larger clone just one base away, this may be a read error. The chain employs TRBV20-1 and TRBJ2-1; the D gene is possibly TRBD2 (5 bases). The CDR3 is 16 residues long. The germline gives CDR1 DFQATT, CDR2 SNEGSKA (reference sequence). V was cut by 1 base and J by 1 base, with 14 bases left in between. The DNA of the CDR3 is TGCAGTGCTAGAGTATTGTGGGAGAGGTCCTACAATGAGCAGTTCTTC. Its translation: CSARVLWERSYNEQFF.

This clonotype occurred many times. The chain carries TRBV24-1 and TRBJ2-1; 13 positions agree with TRBD2. The germline gives CDR1 KGHDR, CDR2 SFDVKD. Germline trimming cut 2 bases from V and 4 bases from J; bases unmatched to any gene: 7. This CDR3 is 18 amino acids long. Here the CDR3 DNA reads TGTGCCACCAGTGATTCGGTAGCGGGACTAGCGGGGTACAATGAGCAGTTCTTC. It is translated as CATSDSVAGLAGYNEQFF.

This clonotype was recorded a few times. The chain has TRBV7-2 and TRBJ2-3; TRBD2 matches 7 bases. Per germline, CDR1 SGHTA and CDR2 FQGNSA. V lost 3 bases to trimming and J lost 2 bases; unmatched junction nucleotides: 2. The CDR3 is made up of 14 amino acids. This CDR3 is CASSLAGATDTQYF. The CDR3 DNA reads as TGTGCCAGCAGCTTGGCGGGAGCCACAGATACGCAGTATTTT.

This clonotype was detected ten times or more. V is TRBV4-2 and J is TRBJ2-2; D uncertain. The V end was cut by 7 bases, the J end by 4 bases, with 10 bases between. Germline V gene sequence: CDR1 LGHNA, CDR2 YNFKEQ. The CDR3 is 13 amino acids. In DNA form, the CDR3 reads TGTGCCAGCACGATTACCCCCACCGGGGAGCTGTTTTTT. Its protein product is CASTITPTGELFF.

This clonotype was observed a handful of times. J is TRBJ2-2 and V is TRBV6-2 or TRBV6-3, with 8 bases matching TRBD2. Germline CDR1 and CDR2: MNHEY and SVGEGT. Unmatched junction bases numbered 6, after V lost 6 bases and J lost 6 bases. CDR3 length: 14 residues. The CDR3 DNA reads as TGTGCCAGCAGGGCGGGAGGATCGCCCGGGGAGCTGTTTTTT. Its protein product is CASRAGGSPGELFF.

This clonotype was picked up many times. CDR3 loop: CASSLLGASTDTQYF. In DNA, the CDR3 is TGTGCCAGCAGTTTATTAGGGGCAAGCACAGATACGCAGTATTTT. The chain has TRBV28 and TRBJ2-3; a weak D match, TRBD1 (5 bases). Deletions cut 1 base from V and 0 bases from J, with 8 bases between. The germline V gene has CDR1 MDHEN and CDR2 SYDVKM. CDR3 size: 15 residues.

This clonotype was seen repeatedly, ten times or more. The gene calls are TRBV30 and TRBJ1-3, with 7 positions matching TRBD1. CDR1 is GTSNPN and CDR2 is SVGIG in the germline V gene (reference sequence). The V gene end was trimmed by 4 bases and the J gene end by 4 bases; junction bases not matched to a gene: 4. The length of the CDR3 is 13 residues. DNA for the CDR3: TGTGCCTGGACTATGGACAGGGGAAACACCATATATTTT. Residues: CAWTMDRGNTIYF.

The table lists this clonotype with many counts. The rearrangement joins TRBV29-1 to TRBJ1-2, with 10 positions matching TRBD1. The CDR3 runs 14 residues. Germline loops: CDR1 SQVTM, CDR2 ANQGSEA. V dropped 6 bases and J dropped 2; count of bases not matched to a gene: 6. The CDR3 protein is CSVQDRGRNYGYTF. CDR3 sequence (DNA): TGCAGCGTACAAGACAGGGGGCGAAACTATGGCTACACCTTC. Drawing the rest from reference TRBV29-1 and TRBJ1-2, the complete variable domain is SAVISQKPSRDICQRGTSLTIQCQVDSQVTMMFWYRQQPGQSLTLIATANQGSEATYESGFVIDKFPISRPNLTFSTLTVSNMSPEDSSIYLCSVQDRGRNYGYTFGSGTRLTVV.

The chain links TRBV7-2 to TRBJ2-5; D may correspond to TRBD1 or TRBD2 (5 bases each). The CDR3 contains 16 residues. Looked up from germline, CDR1 is SGHTA and CDR2 is FQGNSA. With 3 bases removed from V and 4 bases from J, the gap between germline ends came to 18 bases. The CDR3 nucleotides are TGTGCCAGCAGCTTCGTTACCCTTGGGGGTACAGAGACCCAGTACTTC. Its protein product is CASSFVTLGGTETQYF.

The sample holds a few counts of this clonotype. V usage is TRBV3-1 and J usage is TRBJ2-6; 9 bases match TRBD1. J lost 3 bases, V lost 2 bases, and 11 bases had no gene match. CDR1 and CDR2 (germline): LGHDT, YNNKEL (reference sequence). The CDR3 has 19 residues. The CDR3 region has the DNA TGTGCCAGCAGCCAATTGGCGGACAGGGGCGGTCGTGGGGCCAACGTCCTGACTTTC. Its protein product is CASSQLADRGGRGANVLTF.

This clonotype was counted ten times or more. This sequence joins TRBV6-6 and TRBJ1-1; a weak D match, TRBD1 (6 bases). The germline V gene encodes CDR1 MNHNY and CDR2 SVGAGI (reference sequence). The V and J ends lost 2 bases and 5 bases respectively, with 21 bases between them. CDR3 length: 17 residues. The CDR3 nucleotides read TGTGCCAGCAGTTACCTCCAATCGGCACAGGGAACAACTGAAGCTTTCTTT. It codes for CASSYLQSAQGTTEAFF.

This rearrangement joins TRBV28 to TRBJ2-5, with 12 bases aligning to TRBD2. V shed 4 bases and J 1 base; nucleotides not matched to a gene: 4. The germline V gene has CDR1 MDHEN and CDR2 SYDVKM. The CDR3 has 16 residues. CDR3 protein: CASSSPGLAGQETQYF. The DNA for the CDR3 is TGTGCCAGCAGTTCACCGGGACTAGCGGGCCAAGAGACCCAGTACTTC.

This clonotype occurred a few times. Here the CDR3 DNA reads TGTGCCAGCAGCTTGGGTGGGACTAGCGCGATCAATGAGCAGTTCTTC. Its protein is CASSLGGTSAINEQFF. This chain joins TRBV5-4 and TRBJ2-1; 10 nucleotides line up with TRBD2. The CDR3 totals 16 residues. J gave up 6 bases and V 0 bases, and 6 bases lay outside the gene matches. Germline V CDR1 and CDR2: SGHNT, YYREEE (reference sequence). Full variable domain (missing parts from reference TRBV5-4 and TRBJ2-1): ETGVTQSPTHLIKTRGQQVTLRCSSQSGHNTVSWYQQALGQGPQFIFQYYREEENGRGNFPPRFSGLQFPNYSSELNVNALELDDSALYLCASSLGGTSAINEQFFGPGTRLTVL.

The sample holds many counts of this clonotype. The chain couples TRBV24-1 to TRBJ2-3; 11 positions agree with TRBD2. This CDR3 has 17 residues. With 4 bases clipped from V and 4 bases from J, the junction kept 9 bases outside the gene matches. Germline assignment: CDR1 KGHDR and CDR2 SFDVKD. The CDR3 region has the DNA TGTGCCACCAGTGAAGAAATAGCGGGAGGGCCGGCAGATACGCAGTATTTT. It translates to CATSEEIAGGPADTQYF.

In this sample, this clonotype turned up a few times. The chain couples TRBV10-3 to TRBJ2-5; D possibly corresponds to TRBD1 (7 bases). Trimming stripped 3 bases from V and 5 bases from J, with 16 bases between. Germline values: CDR1 ENHRY, CDR2 SYGVKD. The CDR3 is 15 residues long. Here the CDR3 reads CAISDRQGGEETQYF. The CDR3 DNA is TGTGCCATCAGTGATCGGCAGGGGGGTGAGGAGACCCAGTACTTC.

There are many counts of this clonotype. V usage is TRBV11-2 and J usage is TRBJ1-4, with D hard to call. Per germline, CDR1 SGHAT and CDR2 FQNNGV. V was shortened by 2 bases and J by 8 bases, with 3 bases between the two germline ends. This CDR3 has 11 amino acids. CDR3: CASSLKEKLFF. The CDR3, as DNA: TGTGCCAGCAGCTTAAAAGAAAAACTGTTTTTT.

The chain has TRBV3-1 and TRBJ2-1, with TRBD1 as a possible D gene (5 bases). Trimming left V 1 base short and J 7 bases short, with 17 bases between. CDR1 is LGHDT, CDR2 YNNKEL, per germline (reference sequence). The CDR3 extends over 16 amino acids. The DNA of the CDR3 is TGTGCCAGCAGCCAAGTCTGGACACCAAGCCGTAATGAGCAGTTCTTC. It translates to CASSQVWTPSRNEQFF.